One sample yielded the 14 T cell receptor beta chains listed below, sequenced in a study of T cells in Graves' hyperthyroidism and ophthalmopathy. RNA transcripts provided the source from which TCR beta CDR3 regions were amplified. The TCR CDR3 was amplified in a first-round RT-PCR using the HTBI primer set. Via MiXCR, TCRdb re-called the multiplex PCR reads, giving one row per CDR3 protein. In the table there are a few hundred thousand distinct CDR3 sequences, roughly 15% of which are singletons. Specimen: blood. The receptors were sampled from a woman aged 25 to 39 with Graves' ophthalmopathy.

This clonotype was found many times. The V and J genes are TRBV5-1 and TRBJ2-1, with D possibly matching TRBD2 (7 bases). The CDR3 extends over 15 amino acids. Per germline, CDR1 SGHRS and CDR2 YFSETQ. Between the trimmed V and J ends, which lost 2 bases and 7 bases, there was a span of 16 bases. CDR3 in amino acids: CASSFTGGPRNEQFF. CDR3 bases: TGCGCCAGCAGCTTCACCGGGGGGCCGAGAAATGAGCAGTTCTTC. The whole variable domain, remainder taken from reference TRBV5-1 and TRBJ2-1, is KAGVTQTPRYLIKTRGQQVTLSCSPISGHRSVSWYQQTPGQGLQFLFEYFSETQRNKGNFPGRFSGRQFSNSRSEMNVSTLELGDSALYLCASSFTGGPRNEQFFGPGTRLTVL.

This clonotype was seen repeatedly, ten times or more. The chain carries TRBV7-9 and TRBJ2-1; D may match TRBD1 or TRBD2 (6 bases each). This CDR3 is 19 amino acids long. V was trimmed by 4 bases and J by 4 bases, leaving 26 bases between them. Germline V gene data show CDR1 as SEHNR and CDR2 as FQNEAQ (reference sequence). The CDR3 reads CASSSRGRGLESGYNEQFF. The CDR3 DNA reads TGTGCCAGCAGCTCACGGGGCAGGGGACTGGAAAGTGGTTACAATGAGCAGTTCTTC.

V is TRBV5-1 and J is TRBJ2-1; TRBD1 might be the D (6 bases). Germline values: CDR1 SGHRS, CDR2 YFSETQ. This CDR3 region has 13 residues. Trimming shortened V by 4 bases and J by 10 bases, and 15 bases separated the two germline ends. The CDR3 is CASSPNRGSEQFF. In DNA form, the CDR3 reads TGCGCCAGCAGCCCCAATAGGGGGTCCGAGCAGTTCTTC.

This clonotype was seen repeatedly, ten times or more. The chain is built from TRBV2 and TRBJ1-5, with D uncertain. The CDR3 covers 13 residues. Trimming shortened V by 6 bases and J by 10 bases, and 16 bases separated the two germline ends. Germline CDR1 SNHLY, CDR2 FYNNEI. In DNA, the CDR3 is TGTGCCAGCAGCCCCCGGAACAGCAGTCCCCAGCATTTT. Protein: CASSPRNSSPQHF.

The table lists this clonotype with many counts. The chain employs TRBV28 and TRBJ1-2, with D tentatively TRBD1 (5 bases). Deletions cut 6 bases from V and 4 bases from J, with 18 bases between. Germline V gives CDR1 MDHEN, CDR2 SYDVKM. This CDR3 spans 15 amino acids. In DNA form, the CDR3 reads TGTGCCAGCAGCCGCCCTGAGGGAGGGGCCTATGGCTACACCTTC. It translates to CASSRPEGGAYGYTF.

The table lists this clonotype with many counts. This chain links TRBV10-2 with TRBJ2-6; D perhaps matches TRBD2 (6 bases). Trimming took off 7 bases at V and 0 bases at J, with 13 bases between the two ends. The V gene's germline CDR1 is WSHSY and CDR2 SAAADI. This CDR3 contains 16 residues. CDR3 region: CASMETRNSGANVLTF. Written as DNA, the CDR3 is TGCGCCAGCATGGAGACTAGGAACTCTGGGGCCAACGTCCTGACTTTC.

Turning to this clonotype: A much larger clonotype is one base distant, so this may be a read error. This sequence joins TRBV10-2 and TRBJ2-1, with D possibly being TRBD2 (7 bases). The end of the DNA fits TRBJ2-7 better, so the J call may be wrong. The CDR3 has 15 residues. From germline, CDR1 is WSHSY and CDR2 SAAADI. The CDR3 loop is CASSGGGWDNNEQYF. DNA of the CDR3: TGCGCCAGCAGTGGGGGGGGTTGGGACAACAATGAGCAGTACTTC.

This clonotype was detected many times. The chain joins TRBV19 to TRBJ1-3; D call uncertain. Trimming took off 7 bases at V and 0 bases at J, with 16 bases between the two ends. This CDR3 region has 16 residues. Germline assignment: CDR1 LNHDA and CDR2 SQIVND (reference sequence). The CDR3 nucleotides are TGTGCCAGTACGATAGGCAGCCACAGCTCTGGAAACACCATATATTTT. This sequence encodes CASTIGSHSSGNTIYF.

J is TRBJ1-1 and V is TRBV4-1; a weak D match, TRBD1 (5 bases). This CDR3 contains 15 residues. V gave up 1 base and J gave up 5 bases, with 14 bases separating them. CDR1 is MGHRA, CDR2 YSYEKL, per germline. CDR3 loop: CASSQGTLRGTEAFF. In DNA form, the CDR3 reads TGCGCCAGCAGCCAAGGGACACTGAGGGGAACTGAAGCTTTCTTT.

This chain uses TRBV25-1 with TRBJ2-5, with D hard to call. The ends were cut back, 4 bases at V and 4 bases at J, with 16 bases in the middle. CDR3 length equals 15 residues. The germline V gene has CDR1 MGHDK and CDR2 SYGVNS. The DNA of the CDR3 is TGTGCCAGCAGTGTTCTGACGGATGGTCCAGAGACCCAGTACTTC. Its protein product is CASSVLTDGPETQYF.

Many counts were recorded for this clonotype. This chain uses TRBV18 with TRBJ2-7, with D tentatively TRBD2 (6 bases). Germline V CDR1 and CDR2: KGHSH, LQKENI. Trimming removed 2 bases at V and 4 bases at J, with 15 bases between. CDR3 length equals 15 residues. DNA for the CDR3: TGTGCCAGCTCACCATCCCGGGACTCTTGGTACGAGCAGTACTTC. This translates into CASSPSRDSWYEQYF.

This clonotype was recorded many times. The rearrangement joins TRBV20-1 to TRBJ1-1, with TRBD1 matching over 8 bases. The CDR3 consists of 13 residues. Germline V gene lookup returns CDR1 DFQATT and CDR2 SNEGSKA (reference sequence). V lost 7 bases, J lost 3 bases, and 7 bases stayed unmatched. The CDR3 nucleotides are TGCAGTGAACTGGACAGGGAAGACACTGAAGCTTTCTTT. This gives the protein CSELDREDTEAFF.

This clonotype has ten or more counts. J is TRBJ1-1 and V is TRBV7-9; TRBD1 matches at 7 bases. Trimming removed 3 bases from V and 3 bases from J; junction bases left unmatched: 4. Germline lookup yields CDR1 SEHNR and CDR2 FQNEAQ (reference sequence). This CDR3 has 14 residues. This CDR3 is CASSFPTGDTEAFF. CDR3 DNA sequence: TGTGCCAGCAGCTTCCCCACAGGGGACACTGAAGCTTTCTTT.

This clonotype was observed a handful of times. The chain carries TRBV6-2 or TRBV6-3 and TRBJ2-1, with TRBD2 matching 13 bases. Germline values: CDR1 MNHEY, CDR2 SVGEGT. Trimming took 0 bases from V and 3 from J; bases not matched to a gene: 2. This CDR3 has 17 amino acids. CDR3 protein: CASSYSGLAGIYNEQFF. CDR3 DNA: TGTGCCAGCAGTTACTCGGGACTAGCGGGAATCTACAATGAGCAGTTCTTC.